The clone carrying this T cell receptor beta chain has a handful of counts. The antigen is not known. This sample is drawn from a study of cytomegalovirus exposure and HLA in healthy donors. PCR was performed using 60 Vbeta and 13 Jbeta primers. Profiled with immunoSEQ multiplex PCR; TCRdb holds only in-frame clones, not every one. The data hold about 190,000 clones, with more than 65% observed a single time. V trimming: 6 bases; J trimming: 4 bases; junction bases outside the gene matches: 8. In germline, CDR1 is LNHDA, CDR2 SQIVND (reference sequence). The CDR3 runs 14 residues. Notes on the study in general: Donors belonging to an Asian-associated ancestry cluster reportedly showed fewer N-insertions in productive TCRs than the roughly 670-donor mean, according to what a later analysis found. Analyzed later, association rates of TCRs varied across HLA loci, with DRB1 most and HLA-C fewest.

The source material was PBMCs. The TCR was taken from a man aged 45-65 years in good health and CMV-seronegative. The chain carries TRBV19 and TRBJ1-1; 7 nucleotides match TRBD1. As DNA, the CDR3 is TGTGCCAGTAGCACAGGGGCGGGAGGCACTGAAGCTTTCTTT. It translates to CASSTGAGGTEAFF. Supplemented by reference TRBV19 and TRBJ1-1, the full variable domain reads DGGITQSPKYLFRKEGQNVTLSCEQNLNHDAMYWYRQDPGQGLRLIYYSQIVNDFQKGDIAEGYSVSREKKESFPLTVTSAQKNPTAFYLCASSTGAGGTEAFFGQGTRLTVV.